This T cell receptor (beta chain) comes out of a study of hypomethylating agent response in myelodysplastic syndrome. Study overall: A few patients were non-responders, while six showed complete response or hematologic improvement.

Germline loops: CDR1 SNHLY, CDR2 FYNNEI. The CDR3 runs to 14 residues. V lost 1 base and J 4 bases, leaving 10 bases between the germline ends. Assay used: immunoSEQ multiplex PCR; TCRdb lists only in-frame clones, some missing. Among 2,500 to 3,500 clones listed, about four fifths were seen once. V is TRBV2 and J is TRBJ1-2; D remains ambiguous. The sample was bone marrow, taken before or after starting hypomethylating agent treatment for myelodysplastic syndrome (not recorded which). The clonotype originates from a human donor with myelodysplastic syndrome. CDR3 protein: CASSEERGGYGYTF. The CDR3, as DNA: TGTGCCAGCAGTGAAGAGAGAGGCGGCTATGGCTACACCTTC.